This TCR beta chain is drawn from a study of response to subunit inactivated influenza vaccine. Study conclusions and caveats: Authors suggested each seasonal influenza vaccination recruits few new T cells.

TCRdb reprocessed the RT-PCR reads with MiXCR, giving one entry per CDR3 protein. The repertoire has fewer than 700,000 distinct CDR3 sequences, approximately 12% of them found once; the top ten carry less than 15%. A note on this clonotype: What it binds is unknown.

Looked up from germline, CDR1 is DFQATT and CDR2 is SNEGSKA (reference sequence). Trimming left V 1 base short and J 10 bases short, with 14 bases between. CDR3 length: 13 residues. This specimen consisted of PBMCs from blood, obtained about 6 weeks after vaccination. This TCR came from a man aged 45-65 years who received an inactivated influenza vaccine. The V call is TRBV20-1, the J call TRBJ1-5; no definite D call. CDR3 protein: CSARVEGERPQHF. CDR3 DNA: TGCAGTGCTAGAGTAGAGGGAGAGCGTCCCCAGCATTTT.